Reported below is one T cell receptor (beta chain). The specificity of this receptor is unknown. Per-nucleotide qualities are absent, and no much larger clonotype sits a single base away. This record comes from a study of control samples from healthy donors and cancer patients (dated by TCRdb to about 2020). The library was built by means of the immunoSEQ multiplex PCR assay. TCRdb holds this immuneACCESS table with in-frame rearrangements only. Some clones are missing; in checked studies, unresolved V genes explain under half, and the rest has no known cause. For this sample the table gives 100,000 to 150,000 clones, of which 80% to 95% were detected only once. Together, the top ten hold 8.6% of the sample. Measured from the cysteine to the phenylalanine, the CDR3 is 15 residues long. Only the CDR3 DNA is retained, 45 bases long and in frame from the first base. CDR1 and CDR2 were assigned from the germline V gene (reference sequence) as LNHDA and SQIVND. V and J lose 2 bases and 2 bases, and a span of 10 bases separates them.

The clonotype was recovered from a young man in good health. The sample taken for sequencing was blood. The V and J genes are TRBV19 and TRBJ1-5; the D gene remains uncertain. The CDR3 loop reads CASSINSKRNQPQHF. The nucleotide sequence reads as follows: TGTGCCAGTAGTATAAACTCGAAGCGCAATCAGCCCCAGCATTTT.